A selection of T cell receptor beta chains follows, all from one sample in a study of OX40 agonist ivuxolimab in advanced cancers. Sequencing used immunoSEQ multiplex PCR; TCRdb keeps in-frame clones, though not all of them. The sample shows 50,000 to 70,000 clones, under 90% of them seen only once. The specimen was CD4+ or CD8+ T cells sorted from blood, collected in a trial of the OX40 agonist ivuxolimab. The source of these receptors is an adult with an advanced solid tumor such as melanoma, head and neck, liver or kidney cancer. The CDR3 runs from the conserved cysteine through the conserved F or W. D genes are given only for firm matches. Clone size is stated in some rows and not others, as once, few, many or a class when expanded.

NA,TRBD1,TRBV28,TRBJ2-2,CAIPRKDRINTGELFF,TGTGCCATCCCGCGAAAGGACAGGATTAACACCGGGGAGCTGTTTTTT
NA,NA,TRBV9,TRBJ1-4,CASSVWGDEEKLFF,TGTGCCAGCAGCGTATGGGGGGATGAAGAAAAACTGTTTTTT
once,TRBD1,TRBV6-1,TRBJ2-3,CASSEVRQGAPTQYF,TGTGCCAGCAGTGAAGTGAGGCAGGGGGCGCCTACGCAGTATTTT
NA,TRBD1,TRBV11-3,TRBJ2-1,CASSRDRGNWNEQFF,TGTGCCAGCAGCCGTGACAGGGGGAATTGGAATGAGCAGTTCTTC
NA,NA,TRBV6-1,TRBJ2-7,CASSSGSHTSYEQYF,TGTGCCAGCAGCAGCGGCTCGCATACATCCTACGAGCAGTACTTC
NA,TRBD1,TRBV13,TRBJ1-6,CASSLRDQGDSPLHF,TGTGCCAGCAGCTTAAGGGACCAGGGGGATTCACCCCTCCACTTT
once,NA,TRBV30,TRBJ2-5,CAWSEDTGKETQYF,TGTGCCTGGAGTGAGGACACCGGAAAGGAGACCCAGTACTTC
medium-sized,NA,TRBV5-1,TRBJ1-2,CASSLAGTTNYGYTF,TGCGCCAGCAGCTTGGCCGGGACAACTAACTATGGCTACACCTTC
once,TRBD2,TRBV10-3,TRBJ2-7,CAISERGSSYEQYF,TGTGCCATCAGTGAGCGCGGGAGCTCCTACGAGCAGTACTTC
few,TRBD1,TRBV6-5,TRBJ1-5,CASNRGGIGQPQHF,TGTGCCAGCAACAGGGGGGGGATCGGGCAGCCCCAGCATTTT
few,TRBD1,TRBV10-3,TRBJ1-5,CAISDWTGDQPQHF,TGTGCCATCAGTGACTGGACAGGGGATCAGCCCCAGCATTTT
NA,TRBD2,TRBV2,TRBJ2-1,CASSETGEGEQFF,TGTGCCAGCAGTGAAACTGGGGAGGGAGAGCAGTTCTTC
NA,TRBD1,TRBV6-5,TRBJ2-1,CASSYRAPGGDEQFF,TGTGCCAGCAGTTACCGGGCCCCAGGGGGCGATGAGCAGTTCTTC
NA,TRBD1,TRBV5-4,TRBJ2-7,CASSFGGGDRGREQYF,TGTGCCAGCAGCTTTGGGGGCGGGGACAGGGGCCGCGAGCAGTACTTC
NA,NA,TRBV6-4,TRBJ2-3,CASSDQGRTDTQYF,TGTGCCAGCAGTGACCAGGGTCGCACAGATACGCAGTATTTT
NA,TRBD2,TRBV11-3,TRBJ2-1,CASSLTGLAGPNEQFF,TGTGCCAGCAGCTTGACGGGGCTAGCGGGACCCAATGAGCAGTTCTTC
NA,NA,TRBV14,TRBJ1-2,CASSGTNSGYTF,TGTGCCAGCAGCGGGACAAATAGTGGCTACACCTTC
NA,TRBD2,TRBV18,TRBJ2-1,CASSPQAGEHEQFF,TGTGCCAGCTCACCACAAGCGGGGGAGCATGAGCAGTTCTTC
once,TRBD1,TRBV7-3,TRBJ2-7,CASSQGQGVVYEQYF,TGTGCCAGCAGCCAGGGACAGGGGGTCGTCTACGAGCAGTACTTC
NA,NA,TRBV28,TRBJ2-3,CASSSASQGGTDTQYF,TGTGCCAGCAGTTCCGCGTCCCAGGGGGGAACAGATACGCAGTATTTT
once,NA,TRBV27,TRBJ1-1,CASSSTSSANTEAFF,TGTGCCAGCAGTTCGACGAGTTCCGCGAACACTGAAGCTTTCTTT
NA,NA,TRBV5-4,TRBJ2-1,CASSLEAGRAGVYDNEQFF,TGTGCCAGCAGCTTGGAAGCCGGCAGGGCGGGCGTATACGACAATGAGCAGTTCTTC
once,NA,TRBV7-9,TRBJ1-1,CASSKRLGAEAFF,TGTGCCAGCAGCAAAAGGCTGGGGGCTGAAGCTTTCTTT
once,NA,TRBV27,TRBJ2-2,CASSLLGLGEGTGELFF,TGTGCCAGCAGTTTATTAGGTTTGGGGGAAGGTACCGGGGAGCTGTTTTTT
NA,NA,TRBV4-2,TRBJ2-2,CASSSRSGPTGELFF,TGTGCCAGCAGCTCACGTAGCGGTCCTACCGGGGAGCTGTTTTTT
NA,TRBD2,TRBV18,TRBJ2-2,CASSEGRVRNTGELFF,TGTGCCAGCTCAGAAGGGAGGGTACGGAACACCGGGGAGCTGTTTTTT
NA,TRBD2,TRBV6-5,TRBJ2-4,CASSYDPWTSGLLYF,TGTGCCAGCAGTTACGATCCTTGGACTAGCGGCCTCCTATACTTC
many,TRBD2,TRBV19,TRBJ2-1,CASSIGLGLLAGDEQFF,TGTGCCAGTAGTATAGGGTTGGGGCTACTAGCGGGAGATGAGCAGTTCTTC
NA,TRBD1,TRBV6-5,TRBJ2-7,CASSYGGTGGYEQYF,TGTGCCAGCAGTTACGGCGGGACAGGGGGGTACGAGCAGTACTTC